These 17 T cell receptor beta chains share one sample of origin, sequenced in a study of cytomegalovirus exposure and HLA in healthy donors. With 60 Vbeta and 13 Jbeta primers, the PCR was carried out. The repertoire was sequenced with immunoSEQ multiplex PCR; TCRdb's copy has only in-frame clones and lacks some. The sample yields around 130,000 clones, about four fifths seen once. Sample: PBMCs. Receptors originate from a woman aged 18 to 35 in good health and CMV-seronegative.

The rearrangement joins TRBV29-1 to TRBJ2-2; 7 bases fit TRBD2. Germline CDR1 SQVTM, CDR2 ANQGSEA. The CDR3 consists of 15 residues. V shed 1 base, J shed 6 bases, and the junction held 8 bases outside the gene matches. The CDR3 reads CSVEAQGGVAGELFF. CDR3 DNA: TGCAGCGTTGAAGCCCAGGGAGGGGTAGCCGGGGAGCTGTTTTTT.

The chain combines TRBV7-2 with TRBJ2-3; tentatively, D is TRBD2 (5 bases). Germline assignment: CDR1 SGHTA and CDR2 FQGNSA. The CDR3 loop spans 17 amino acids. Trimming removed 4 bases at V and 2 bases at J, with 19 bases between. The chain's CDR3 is CASSSYTIVGVTDTQYF. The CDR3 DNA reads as TGTGCCAGCAGCTCGTATACCATAGTCGGGGTCACAGATACGCAGTATTTT.

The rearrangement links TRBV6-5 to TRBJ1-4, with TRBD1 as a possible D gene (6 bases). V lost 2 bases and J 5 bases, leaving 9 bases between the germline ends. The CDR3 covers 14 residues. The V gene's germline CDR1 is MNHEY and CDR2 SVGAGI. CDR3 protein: CASSYQGSNEKLFF. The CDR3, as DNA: TGTGCCAGCAGTTACCAGGGGTCGAATGAAAAACTGTTTTTT.

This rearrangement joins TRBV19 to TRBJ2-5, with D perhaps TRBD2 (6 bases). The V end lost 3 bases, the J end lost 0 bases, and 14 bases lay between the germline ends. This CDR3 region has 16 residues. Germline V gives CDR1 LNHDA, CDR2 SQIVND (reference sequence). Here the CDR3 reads CASSIGTGTYQETQYF. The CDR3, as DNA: TGTGCCAGTAGTATCGGCACTGGGACTTACCAAGAGACCCAGTACTTC.

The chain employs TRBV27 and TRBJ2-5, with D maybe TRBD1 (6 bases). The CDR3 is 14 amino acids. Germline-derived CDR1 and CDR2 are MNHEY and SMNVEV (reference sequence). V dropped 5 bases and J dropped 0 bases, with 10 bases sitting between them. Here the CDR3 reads CASSLGQYQETQYF. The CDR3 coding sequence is TGTGCCAGCAGTCTCGGACAGTACCAAGAGACCCAGTACTTC.

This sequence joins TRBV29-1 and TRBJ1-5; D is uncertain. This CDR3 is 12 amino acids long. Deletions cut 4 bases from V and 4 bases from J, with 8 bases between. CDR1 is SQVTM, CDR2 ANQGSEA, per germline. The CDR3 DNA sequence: TGCAGCGTTGGCGGAGTGAATCAGCCCCAGCATTTT. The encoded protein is CSVGGVNQPQHF. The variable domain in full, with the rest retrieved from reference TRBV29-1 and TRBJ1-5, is SAVISQKPSRDICQRGTSLTIQCQVDSQVTMMFWYRQQPGQSLTLIATANQGSEATYESGFVIDKFPISRPNLTFSTLTVSNMSPEDSSIYLCSVGGVNQPQHFGDGTRLSIL.

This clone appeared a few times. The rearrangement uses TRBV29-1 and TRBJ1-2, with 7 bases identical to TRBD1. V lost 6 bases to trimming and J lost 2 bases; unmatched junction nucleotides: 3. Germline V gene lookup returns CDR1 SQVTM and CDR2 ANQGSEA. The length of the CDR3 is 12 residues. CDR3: CSVVGQNYGYTF. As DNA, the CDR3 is TGCAGCGTGGTGGGACAGAACTATGGCTACACCTTC.

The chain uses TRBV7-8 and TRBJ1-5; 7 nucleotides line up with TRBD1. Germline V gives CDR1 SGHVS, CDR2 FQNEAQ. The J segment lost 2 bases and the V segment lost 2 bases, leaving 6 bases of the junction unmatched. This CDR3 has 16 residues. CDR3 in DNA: TGTGCCAGCAGCTTAAGTGGACAGGTTCGCAATCAGCCCCAGCATTTT. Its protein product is CASSLSGQVRNQPQHF.

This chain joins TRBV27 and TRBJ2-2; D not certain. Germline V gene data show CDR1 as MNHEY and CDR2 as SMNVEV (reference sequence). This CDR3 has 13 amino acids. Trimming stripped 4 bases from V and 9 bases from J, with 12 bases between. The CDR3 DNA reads TGTGCCAGCAGTTCCCCTTTGTCTAGGGAGCTGTTTTTT. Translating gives CASSSPLSRELFF.

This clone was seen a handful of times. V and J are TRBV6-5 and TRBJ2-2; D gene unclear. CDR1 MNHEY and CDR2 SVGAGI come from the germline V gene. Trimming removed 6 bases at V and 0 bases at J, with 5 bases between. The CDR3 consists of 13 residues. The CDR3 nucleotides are TGTGCCAGCAGCACAGCGAACACCGGGGAGCTGTTTTTT. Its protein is CASSTANTGELFF.

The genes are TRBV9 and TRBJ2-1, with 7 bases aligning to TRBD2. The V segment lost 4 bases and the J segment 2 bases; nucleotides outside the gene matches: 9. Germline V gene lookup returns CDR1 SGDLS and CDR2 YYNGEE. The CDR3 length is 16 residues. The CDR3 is CASSLERDWTYNEQFF. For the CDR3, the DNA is TGTGCCAGCAGCTTAGAGCGGGATTGGACCTACAATGAGCAGTTCTTC.

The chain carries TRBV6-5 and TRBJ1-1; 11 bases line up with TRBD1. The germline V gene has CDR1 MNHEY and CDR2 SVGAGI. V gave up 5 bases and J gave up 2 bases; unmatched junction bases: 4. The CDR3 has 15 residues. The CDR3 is CASSGDRGYNTEAFF. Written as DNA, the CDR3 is TGTGCCAGCAGTGGGGACAGGGGGTACAACACTGAAGCTTTCTTT.

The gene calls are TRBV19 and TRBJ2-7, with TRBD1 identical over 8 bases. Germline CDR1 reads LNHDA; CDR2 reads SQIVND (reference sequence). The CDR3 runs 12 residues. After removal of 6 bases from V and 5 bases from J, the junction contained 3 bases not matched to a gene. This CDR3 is CASSQGADEQYF. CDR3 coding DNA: TGTGCCAGTAGCCAGGGGGCCGACGAGCAGTACTTC.

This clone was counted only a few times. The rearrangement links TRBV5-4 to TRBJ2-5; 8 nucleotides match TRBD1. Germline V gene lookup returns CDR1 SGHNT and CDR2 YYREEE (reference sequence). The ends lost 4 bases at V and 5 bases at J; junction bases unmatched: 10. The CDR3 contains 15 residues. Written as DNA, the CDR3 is TGTGCCAGCAGCCCGCGGACAGGGTCGAGGGAGACCCAGTACTTC. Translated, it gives CASSPRTGSRETQYF.

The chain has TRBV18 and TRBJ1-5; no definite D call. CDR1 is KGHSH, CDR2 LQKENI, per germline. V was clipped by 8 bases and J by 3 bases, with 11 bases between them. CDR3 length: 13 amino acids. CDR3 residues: CASTNFTNQPQHF. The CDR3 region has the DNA TGTGCCAGCACTAACTTCACCAATCAGCCCCAGCATTTT.

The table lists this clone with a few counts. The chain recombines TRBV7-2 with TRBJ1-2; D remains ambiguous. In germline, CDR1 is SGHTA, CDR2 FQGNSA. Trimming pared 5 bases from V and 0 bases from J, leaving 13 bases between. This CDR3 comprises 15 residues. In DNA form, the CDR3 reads TGTGCCAGCAGCCTTCAACATGTTTCTAACTATGGCTACACCTTC. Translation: CASSLQHVSNYGYTF.

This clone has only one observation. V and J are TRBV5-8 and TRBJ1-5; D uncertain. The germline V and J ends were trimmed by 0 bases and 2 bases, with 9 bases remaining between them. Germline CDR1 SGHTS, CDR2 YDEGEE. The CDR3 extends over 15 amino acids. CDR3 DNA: TGTGCCAGCAGCTTGGGTCAGTTGGGCAATCAGCCCCAGCATTTT. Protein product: CASSLGQLGNQPQHF.